Listed here are 15 T cell receptor beta chains from one sample, sequenced in a study of shared clonotypes between healthy human individuals. Sequencing was performed with immunoSEQ multiplex PCR; in TCRdb, only in-frame clones are kept and a portion is missing. The data hold 980,000 or so clones, with 76% observed a single time. Input material: memory CD4+ T cells sorted from blood. The subset denotes: CD45RA-negative fraction. Receptor source: a man between 18 and 35 years old in good health.

This clone was counted between two and nine times. The chain links TRBV6-5 to TRBJ1-4; D is perhaps TRBD1 (6 bases). Per germline, CDR1 MNHEY and CDR2 SVGAGI. The CDR3 is 14 amino acids. V was pared by 6 bases and J by 7 bases, with 15 bases between. The CDR3 spells CASRPRGLGEKLFF. Written as DNA, the CDR3 is TGTGCCAGCAGACCCAGGGGCCTGGGTGAAAAACTGTTTTTT.

The chain recombines TRBV6-5 with TRBJ2-1, with 10 bases aligning to TRBD1. The CDR3 sequence is 15 residues long. CDR1 and CDR2 (germline): MNHEY, SVGAGI. The trim removed 4 bases at V and 7 bases at J, leaving 7 bases unmatched. DNA of the CDR3: TGTGCCAGCAGTTGGGGGACAGGGGTTTTGAATGAGCAGTTCTTC. Translated, it gives CASSWGTGVLNEQFF.

This clone has at least ten counts. The V and J genes are TRBV30 and TRBJ2-7, with 10 bases lining up with TRBD1. The germline CDR1 and CDR2 sequences are GTSNPN and SVGIG (reference sequence). The CDR3 is made up of 15 amino acids. J lost 2 bases, V lost 5 bases, and 9 bases had no gene match. The chain's CDR3 is CAWGVIGTGAYEQYF. CDR3 sequence (DNA): TGTGCCTGGGGGGTGATAGGGACAGGGGCCTACGAGCAGTACTTC.

The V and J genes are TRBV5-1 and TRBJ2-2; D is unresolved. V lost 1 base to trimming and J lost 6 bases, with 10 bases between them. The CDR3 has 14 residues. Germline CDR1 reads SGHRS; CDR2 reads YFSETQ. CDR3 in DNA: TGCGCCAGCAGCTTGCGTATCCCTCCCGGGGAGCTGTTTTTT. Protein sequence: CASSLRIPPGELFF.

V usage is TRBV30 and J usage is TRBJ1-4; no firm D call. Germline V gives CDR1 GTSNPN, CDR2 SVGIG (reference sequence). The CDR3 spans 13 residues. The V gene lost 0 bases and the J gene lost 6 bases, with 8 bases spanning the gap. The CDR3: CAWSVTTHEKLFF. CDR3 in DNA: TGTGCCTGGAGTGTTACGACACATGAAAAACTGTTTTTT.

This chain joins TRBV6-1 and TRBJ1-4; maybe TRBD1 (5 bases). Germline V gene data show CDR1 as MNHNS and CDR2 as SASEGT. The CDR3 runs 15 residues. The germline V and J ends were trimmed by 2 bases and 7 bases, with 14 bases remaining between them. The CDR3 sequence: CASSERDGAAEKLFF. DNA of the CDR3: TGTGCCAGCAGTGAAAGGGATGGGGCGGCTGAAAAACTGTTTTTT.

This clone came up a few times. This chain uses TRBV6-1 with TRBJ1-2, with TRBD1 matching over 7 bases. The CDR3 covers 15 residues. V lost 5 bases to trimming and J lost 4 bases; unmatched junction nucleotides: 10. The germline V gene encodes CDR1 MNHNS and CDR2 SASEGT. The CDR3 sequence is CASSTPSGTAYGYTF. Here the CDR3 DNA reads TGTGCCAGCAGTACCCCCTCTGGGACAGCCTATGGCTACACCTTC.

This clone was detected many times. The DNA of the CDR3 is TGCGCCAGCATTGTCCTGGCCCCGAAGAACTACGAGCAGTACTTC. Translation gives CASIVLAPKNYEQYF. The chain carries TRBV10-1 and TRBJ2-7, with D unclear. Germline V gene sequence: CDR1 WNHNN, CDR2 SYGVQD (reference sequence). This CDR3 is built from 15 residues. V was pared by 7 bases and J by 3 bases, with 19 bases between.

V gene TRBV7-3 combines with J gene TRBJ2-3, with TRBD2 matching 9 bases. The J segment lost 4 bases and the V segment lost 2 bases, leaving 16 bases of the junction unmatched. Germline values: CDR1 SGHTA, CDR2 FQGTGA. The CDR3 loop spans 19 amino acids. Here the CDR3 DNA reads TGTGCCAGCAGCTTATGGGCCCTTAGCGGGGGCCGCCAGTCAGATACGCAGTATTTT. This sequence encodes CASSLWALSGGRQSDTQYF.

This clone has a handful of counts. This chain uses TRBV5-1 with TRBJ2-2; D is unclear. The germline V gene has CDR1 SGHRS and CDR2 YFSETQ. This CDR3 is 14 amino acids long. The V and J ends lost 2 bases and 5 bases respectively, with 10 bases between them. In DNA form, the CDR3 reads TGCGCCAGCAGCTTACTCCGGGCGACCGGGGAGCTGTTTTTT. This codes for CASSLLRATGELFF.

This clone has ten or more counts. The chain recombines TRBV7-2 with TRBJ1-2; TRBD1 agrees at 12 bases. The CDR3 is 15 residues long. Germline loops: CDR1 SGHTA, CDR2 FQGNSA. V shed 4 bases and J 5 bases; nucleotides not matched to a gene: 5. The CDR3, as DNA: TGTGCCAGCAGCTCCTGGGACAGGGGGCTATATGGCTACACCTTC. It translates to CASSSWDRGLYGYTF.

This chain connects TRBV5-1 to TRBJ2-7, with 11 bases matching TRBD1. V dropped 5 bases and J dropped 5; count of bases not matched to a gene: 6. Germline values: CDR1 SGHRS, CDR2 YFSETQ. This CDR3 region has 14 residues. This CDR3 is CASSTGTGGNEQYF. DNA of the CDR3: TGCGCCAGCAGTACCGGGACAGGGGGTAACGAGCAGTACTTC.

The chain joins TRBV30 to TRBJ1-3; D call uncertain. This CDR3 spans 15 amino acids. Germline loops: CDR1 GTSNPN, CDR2 SVGIG (reference sequence). V shed 1 base and J shed 4 bases, with 14 bases lying between them. CDR3 nucleotides: TGTGCCTGGAGTGAATCCGGGTATAAGGGAAACACCATATATTTT. Residues: CAWSESGYKGNTIYF. The full variable domain, its missing parts supplied by reference TRBV30 and TRBJ1-3, is SQTIHQWPATLVQPVGSPLSLECTVEGTSNPNLYWYRQAAGRGLQLLFYSVGIGQISSEVPQNLSASRPQDRQFILSSKKLLLSDSGFYLCAWSESGYKGNTIYFGEGSWLTVV.

J is TRBJ1-1 and V is TRBV19, with D possibly matching TRBD1 (6 bases). Germline CDR1 is LNHDA and CDR2 is SQIVND (reference sequence). CDR3 length equals 14 residues. The V end was cut by 6 bases, the J end by 1 base, with 12 bases between. This CDR3 reads CASRPTGPNTEAFF. The CDR3 DNA sequence: TGTGCCAGTAGACCTACAGGGCCGAACACTGAAGCTTTCTTT.

The genes are TRBV4-3 and TRBJ2-7; D is ambiguous. V was cut by 0 bases and J by 6 bases, with 12 bases left in between. From germline, CDR1 is LGHNA and CDR2 YSLEER. The CDR3 loop spans 14 amino acids. CDR3 nucleotide sequence: TGCGCCAGCAGCCAAGATCGCGCGGCGGTCGAGCAGTACTTC. The encoded protein is CASSQDRAAVEQYF.